This TCR beta chain was recorded in a study of spatial heterogeneity in lung cancer (dated by TCRdb to the late 2010s). Turning to the overall study: Donors were 65 to 85 patients with early-stage, untreated non-small cell lung cancer from the lung TRACERx cohort. Follow-up PBMC samples were sequenced whenever the samples were available, and the median time to follow-up was around 24 months after resection. Beta-chain transcripts were consistently detected in greater numbers than alpha-chain transcripts, which likely reflected higher beta-chain transcript abundance. In the raw uncorrected reads, each unique combination of TCR and UMI appeared more than ten times on average. The study quantitatively compared TCR alpha and beta repertoires across multiple tumor regions, matched nontumor lung and blood in non-small cell lung cancer. TCR repertoire features were related to nonsynonymous mutation counts determined by whole-exome sequencing of tumor tissue. At surgery, fewer than 250 tumor regions, around 67 matched nontumor lung samples and about 56 PBMC samples were TCR-sequenced for both alpha and beta chains. Study-wide findings and limitations: Ubiquitous expanded tumor TCRs were detected in blood more often at tumor resection than at routine follow-up. Confirming at a functional level the hypothesis that regional TCRs recognize regional mutations was considered to require additional single-cell paired TCR alpha and beta sequencing. Only 11 to 15 patients were included in the comparisons of baseline and follow-up blood repertoires.

This specimen's time point label, per the study, means: blood at routine non-recurrence follow-up after resection. Whole RNA extracted from tumor and nontumor lung tissue, or from cryopreserved PBMC samples, was used for TCR sequencing without cell sorting. A patient was chosen for TCR sequencing only when enough RNA was available from at least two tumor regions. From its cysteine to its phenylalanine, the CDR3 spans 16 amino acids. This entry keeps only the CDR3 DNA: 48 bases, framed from base 1. V is trimmed back by 4 bases and J by 1 base, and the junction contains 5 bases that no gene match accounts for. In the germline V gene, CDR1 corresponds to KGHSH and CDR2 to LQKENI. In the case of this clonotype: This receptor's antigen is unknown. No base quality values were provided; no much bigger clone lies one nucleotide off.

The library came from 5' RACE. Reads for this sample came from a NextSeq 500. The TCR library protocol attached a unique molecular identifier to each TCR cDNA molecule to allow correction of PCR and sequencing errors. The paper's data handling went like this. TCR identification, UMI-based error correction and CDR3 extraction were all carried out with Decombinator tools. Expanded TCRs were defined as those above a frequency of 2 per 1,000, corresponding to the top 1% of the tumor frequency distribution. Each repertoire was subsampled 100 times to 5,000 TCRs, after which Renyi diversity was computed with the R vegan package. CDR3 similarity networks were built from amino acid triplet string-kernel similarity, connecting CDR3s with pairwise similarity above 0.82. In-frame beta chains were kept once TCRdb had trimmed the public reads at Q25 with fastp and called clones with MiXCR. Each entry merges the rows of one CDR3 protein and shows their most common DNA and genes. TCRdb's processing, not the authors', yielded these V and J calls. This sample gives under 150,000 distinct CDR3 sequences in total; under 14% of them show up just once. Together, the top ten hold 20% to 25% of the sample.

The sequences come from PBMCs, collected at follow-up. The sequence came from a female donor with early-stage non-small cell lung cancer. This chain joins TRBV18 to TRBJ1-5; 9 bases in between match TRBD1. The bases read TGTGCCAGCTCACAGGACAGGGGACCGAGCAATCAGCCCCAGCATTTT. Translated, this gives CASSQDRGPSNQPQHF.